The clone carrying this TCR beta chain occurred many times. Its target is not known. The source of the sample is a study of metastatic and nonmetastatic thyroid tumors. Overall study results and limits: Reports indicated that malignant thyroid tumors showed significantly higher TCR beta diversity than benign nodules did, in blood and tumor.

The germline gives CDR1 MNHEY, CDR2 SVGEGT. The V segment lost 6 bases and the J segment 6 bases; nucleotides outside the gene matches: 3. The CDR3 sequence is 13 residues long. Every patient underwent thyroid surgery untreated. Per the authors' pipeline: A distant-metastasis classifier for papillary thyroid cancer was built using CDR3 differences across clinicopathological groups. TCRdb reprocessed the PCR reads via MiXCR. The V and J calls shown here were made by TCRdb, not taken from the authors' results. The table shows approximately 30,000 clones, with about 32% occurring only once. Sequencing used blood. The origin of this receptor is a female donor with papillary thyroid cancer or a benign thyroid nodule (not recorded which). Some clones in this sample may be carry-over from other donors' samples. V usage is TRBV6-2 or TRBV6-3 and J usage is TRBJ1-5, with 9 bases that match TRBD1. The CDR3 bases are TGTGCCAGCAGGTCGACAGGGGGTCAGCCCCAGCATTTT. Protein: CASRSTGGQPQHF.